This entry is about one TCR beta chain. Its specificity is unknown. The PCR contained 60 Vbeta and 13 Jbeta primers. Profiled with immunoSEQ multiplex PCR; TCRdb holds only in-frame clones, not every one. The data show 300,000 or so clones, 84% seen once. The data originate from a study of cytomegalovirus exposure and HLA in healthy donors. Broader study findings: A prior analysis recorded that most TCR beta V segments were productive about 90% or about 30% of the time. The investigators catalogued 150 or so TCR beta chains as cytomegalovirus-associated.

The V end lost 1 base, the J end lost 6 bases, and 13 bases lay between the germline ends. Germline V gene sequence: CDR1 GTSNPN, CDR2 SVGIG (reference sequence). CDR3 length equals 13 residues. Material for sequencing was PBMCs. This clonotype was sampled from a woman aged 40 to 50 in good health and CMV-seropositive. V gene TRBV30 combines with J gene TRBJ2-7, with a possible D match to TRBD2 (7 bases). The chain's CDR3 is CAWSEGGSGEQYF. The CDR3 nucleotides are TGTGCCTGGAGTGAGGGGGGGTCTGGCGAGCAGTACTTC. Variable domain in full (rest from reference TRBV30 and TRBJ2-7): SQTIHQWPATLVQPVGSPLSLECTVEGTSNPNLYWYRQAAGRGLQLLFYSVGIGQISSEVPQNLSASRPQDRQFILSSKKLLLSDSGFYLCAWSEGGSGEQYFGPGTRLTVT.